A single sample gave rise to the 12 T cell receptor beta chains below, sequenced in a study of graft-versus-host responses after intestinal transplantation. Produced via immunoSEQ multiplex PCR; TCRdb's table is partial and in-frame only. The data hold more than 25,000 clones, with approximately 93% observed a single time. Specimen: PBMCs, collected 18 days after transplant. The receptors were gathered from a human patient who received an intestinal transplant, so some T cells may come from the graft donor.

This clone was seen just once. This chain connects TRBV6-1 to TRBJ1-6, with no clear D. Germline CDR1 is MNHNS and CDR2 is SASEGT. Trimming shortened V by 10 bases and J by 5 bases, and 18 bases separated the two germline ends. This CDR3 has 15 residues. In DNA, the CDR3 is TGTGCCATCGTCCCGCCGACCCTAAATAATTCACCCCTCCACTTT. Translated: CAIVPPTLNNSPLHF.

The chain is built from TRBV18 and TRBJ2-7; D might be TRBD2 (6 bases). The CDR3 spans 15 residues. CDR1 is KGHSH, CDR2 LQKENI, per germline. V dropped 2 bases and J dropped 5 bases, with 16 bases sitting between them. The CDR3 reads CASSPSPGEVHEQYF. The CDR3 nucleotides are TGTGCCAGCTCACCAAGCCCCGGGGAGGTCCACGAGCAGTACTTC.

The genes are TRBV7-8 and TRBJ2-1, with D maybe TRBD2 (6 bases). The V gene's germline CDR1 is SGHVS and CDR2 FQNEAQ. The CDR3 is 12 residues long. The V and J ends lost 3 bases and 10 bases respectively, with 10 bases between them. The DNA for the CDR3 is TGTGCCAGCAGCTTCTGGACTACCGAGCAGTTCTTC. It translates to CASSFWTTEQFF. The variable domain in full, completed from reference TRBV7-8 and TRBJ2-1, reads GAGVSQSPRYKVAKRGQDVALRCDPISGHVSLFWYQQALGQGPEFLTYFQNEAQLDKSGLPSDRFFAERPEGSVSTLKIQRTQQEDSAVYLCASSFWTTEQFFGPGTRLTVL.

This chain uses TRBV5-4 with TRBJ2-7; 8 bases are a match to TRBD2. The CDR3 is made up of 15 amino acids. V lost 1 base, J lost 7 bases, and 10 bases stayed unmatched. Germline lookup yields CDR1 SGHNT and CDR2 YYREEE (reference sequence). CDR3 loop: CASSLFGGALHEQYF. The CDR3 DNA is TGTGCCAGCAGCTTGTTCGGGGGGGCGCTTCATGAGCAGTACTTC.

This clone has only a few counts. This chain links TRBV6-5 with TRBJ2-7; 7 bases match TRBD2. Germline trimming cut 2 bases from V and 0 bases from J; bases unmatched to any gene: 4. CDR1 is MNHEY, CDR2 SVGAGI, per germline. The CDR3 sequence is 15 residues long. As DNA, the CDR3 is TGTGCCAGCAGTTACGCCGGGGGGAGCTCCTACGAGCAGTACTTC. It yields the protein CASSYAGGSSYEQYF.

This rearrangement joins TRBV4-1 to TRBJ2-3, with D perhaps TRBD1 or TRBD2 (5 bases each). V was cut by 0 bases and J by 4 bases, with 14 bases left in between. Germline loops: CDR1 MGHRA, CDR2 YSYEKL. The CDR3 length is 16 residues. CDR3 DNA sequence: TGCGCCAGCAGCCAAGATCATAGGGTGGGGGCAGATACGCAGTATTTT. Protein product: CASSQDHRVGADTQYF.

V is TRBV11-3 and J is TRBJ2-7; TRBD2 aligns across 7 bases. The length of the CDR3 is 12 residues. From germline, CDR1 is SGHNT and CDR2 YENEEA. The V and J ends lost 5 bases and 4 bases, in that order; junction bases with no gene match: 2. CDR3 bases: TGTGCCAGCAGCCGGGGGGAATACGAGCAGTACTTC. Protein sequence: CASSRGEYEQYF.

This clone was detected once. The rearrangement joins TRBV2 to TRBJ1-4, with D tentatively TRBD1 (6 bases). V was clipped by 5 bases and J by 8 bases, with 15 bases between them. The CDR3 contains 14 residues. From germline, CDR1 is SNHLY and CDR2 FYNNEI. The CDR3 DNA follows: TGTGCCAGCAGTAAAGGGGTCAGGGGAGAAAAACTGTTTTTT. This gives the protein CASSKGVRGEKLFF.

The CDR3 protein is CASSGSGTGDSPLHF. DNA of the CDR3: TGTGCCAGCAGCGGTTCCGGGACAGGGGATTCACCCCTCCACTTT. The chain recombines TRBV9 with TRBJ1-6; 10 positions match TRBD1. The CDR3 is 15 amino acids. The V segment lost 3 bases and the J segment 8 bases; nucleotides outside the gene matches: 5. Germline CDR1 is SGDLS and CDR2 is YYNGEE.

The chain has TRBV2 and TRBJ2-2; D is ambiguous. Trimming removed 3 bases at V and 4 bases at J, with 6 bases between. Germline-derived CDR1 and CDR2 are SNHLY and FYNNEI. CDR3 size: 13 residues. CDR3 nucleotide sequence: TGTGCCAGCAGTGATCTCGGCACCGGGGAGCTGTTTTTT. This sequence encodes CASSDLGTGELFF.

This clone appeared a single time. The V and J genes are TRBV6-1 and TRBJ1-2; D possibly corresponds to TRBD1 (5 bases). The V end lost 5 bases, the J end lost 10 bases, and 20 bases lay between the germline ends. The germline CDR1 and CDR2 sequences are MNHNS and SASEGT. The CDR3 sequence is 14 residues long. CDR3 in amino acids: CASSWTTGEGAYTF. The CDR3 DNA is TGTGCCAGCAGTTGGACAACAGGCGAAGGGGCCTACACCTTC.

This clone came up once. The chain carries TRBV7-9 and TRBJ2-2; 10 bases align to TRBD1. The trim removed 4 bases at V and 7 bases at J, leaving 12 bases unmatched. The CDR3 extends over 17 amino acids. Germline V gene data show CDR1 as SEHNR and CDR2 as FQNEAQ (reference sequence). The CDR3 reads CASSSPPGQGGIGELFF. DNA of the CDR3: TGTGCCAGCAGCTCCCCACCTGGACAGGGGGGTATCGGGGAGCTGTTTTTT.